What follows are 8 T cell receptor beta chains derived from one specimen sequenced in a study of graft-versus-host responses after intestinal transplantation. These receptors' antigens are unknown. The data were produced by immunoSEQ multiplex PCR, yet TCRdb's version contains in-frame clones alone and is incomplete. The sample has about 120,000 clones, 85% to 95% seen once; the top ten hold over 2.5%. The sequencing used unstimulated CD8+ T cells sorted from spleen or lymph node cells, collected before intestinal transplant. All receptors derive from a human donor who received an intestinal transplant.

V usage is TRBV27 and J usage is TRBJ2-1; 8 positions agree with TRBD2. The V gene's germline CDR1 is MNHEY and CDR2 SMNVEV (reference sequence). V shed 5 bases, J shed 9 bases, and the junction held 6 bases outside the gene matches. The CDR3 is 13 amino acids. The CDR3 coding sequence is TGTGCCAGCAGTAAGCTAGGGACTAGTGAGCAGTTCTTC. This encodes CASSKLGTSEQFF.

The chain uses TRBV7-9 and TRBJ2-1; D gene ambiguous. The CDR3 length is 13 residues. Trimming took 4 bases from V and 3 from J, leaving 7 bases between them. CDR1 and CDR2 from the germline V gene are SEHNR and FQNEAQ (reference sequence). The CDR3 sequence: CASSSLFYNEQFF. For the CDR3, the DNA is TGTGCCAGCAGCTCTTTGTTCTACAATGAGCAGTTCTTC.

This sequence joins TRBV28 and TRBJ2-7; either TRBD1 or TRBD2 may fit D (5 bases each). Per the germline V gene, CDR1 is MDHEN and CDR2 is SYDVKM. The V end was cut by 6 bases, the J end by 1 base, with 16 bases between. The CDR3 sequence is 15 residues long. Written as DNA, the CDR3 is TGTGCCAGCAGCTATAGGGGCGGGCCGTCCTACGAGCAGTACTTC. This codes for CASSYRGGPSYEQYF.

The V call is TRBV9, the J call TRBJ2-1; 12 bases match TRBD1. Germline V CDR1 and CDR2: SGDLS, YYNGEE. The junction had 1 base not matched to a gene; V was cut back by 0 bases and J by 6 bases. This CDR3 is built from 15 residues. Here the CDR3 DNA reads TGTGCCAGCAGCGTAGAGGGACAGGGGGCCAATGAGCAGTTCTTC. It yields the protein CASSVEGQGANEQFF.

The chain links TRBV7-3 to TRBJ1-5; TRBD1 might be the D (5 bases). The germline V gene has CDR1 SGHTA and CDR2 FQGTGA. This CDR3 region has 13 residues. Trimming took off 3 bases at V and 6 bases at J, with 9 bases between the two ends. CDR3 DNA sequence: TGTGCCAGCAGCTTGGGGCCCCGTCAGCCCCAGCATTTT. Amino acids: CASSLGPRQPQHF.

The gene calls are TRBV7-6 and TRBJ2-5; D is uncertain. This CDR3 spans 14 amino acids. Germline CDR1 SGHVS, CDR2 FNYEAQ. V dropped 1 base and J dropped 0 bases, with 6 bases sitting between them. In DNA form, the CDR3 reads TGTGCCAGCAGCTTAGAACCTAACCAAGAGACCCAGTACTTC. It is translated as CASSLEPNQETQYF.

The table lists this clone with a count of one. V and J are TRBV27 and TRBJ2-7; perhaps TRBD2 as D (5 bases). CDR3 length: 13 residues. Between the trimmed V and J ends, which lost 1 base and 4 bases, there was a span of 8 bases. CDR1 is MNHEY and CDR2 is SMNVEV in the germline V gene (reference sequence). As DNA, the CDR3 is TGTGCCAGCAGTTTATTAACGGGGTACGAGCAGTACTTC. It yields the protein CASSLLTGYEQYF.

The chain carries TRBV23-1 and TRBJ2-3; a possible D gene is TRBD2 (6 bases). TRBV23-1 is flagged as an ORF with uncertain function. The ends were cut back, 2 bases at V and 3 bases at J, with 15 bases in the middle. CDR3 size: 16 residues. DNA of the CDR3: TGCGCCAGCAGTCAAGGGAACCGGGAGAAGACAGATACGCAGTATTTT. Translation gives CASSQGNREKTDTQYF.